These T cell receptor beta chains were read from a single sample in a study of liver allograft versus peripheral blood T cells. TCRdb independently ran MiXCR on the reads; one entry per CDR3 protein. The table lists several thousand distinct CDR3 sequences, roughly 17% of them singletons. Every receptor here comes from a human patient who had a liver transplant. Some T cells may have originated in the graft donor. The CDR3 runs from the conserved cysteine through the conserved F or W. Each record gives: D gene, clone size, V gene, CDR3 length, J gene, CDR3 protein, CDR3 DNA. D genes are given only for firm matches. Clone size is stated in some rows and not others, as once, few, many or a class when expanded.

.	many	TRBV6-5	14	TRBJ1-2	CASTPGWGKGGYTF	TGTGCCAGCACCCCCGGGTGGGGGAAAGGAGGCTACACCTTC
TRBD1	.	TRBV2	13	TRBJ1-6	CASTSTGNSPLHF	TGTGCCAGCACCTCGACAGGGAATTCACCCCTCCACTTT
.	large	TRBV18	14	TRBJ1-4	CASSPPGTNEKLFF	TGTGCCAGCTCACCCCCCGGGACGAATGAAAAACTGTTTTTT
TRBD1	.	TRBV5-4	14	TRBJ2-7	CASGPGTGLGEQYF	TGTGCCAGCGGCCCCGGGACAGGGCTCGGCGAGCAGTACTTC
.	.	TRBV20-1	14	TRBJ2-7	CSARDHRTADEQYF	TGCAGTGCTAGAGATCACCGGACAGCCGACGAGCAGTACTTC
.	.	TRBV6-5	16	TRBJ2-7	CASSSSDSTQIYEQYF	TGTGCCAGCAGTTCCTCAGACAGTACTCAAATCTACGAGCAGTACTTC
.	medium-sized	TRBV6-5	15	TRBJ1-5	CASRPTQADIQPQHF	TGTGCCAGCAGGCCCACACAGGCCGATATTCAGCCCCAGCATTTT
TRBD1	medium-sized	TRBV7-9	14	TRBJ1-2	CASSHGQEGPRYTF	TGTGCCAGCAGCCATGGACAGGAGGGGCCGCGCTACACCTTC
.	medium-sized	TRBV18	16	TRBJ2-4	CASSPTAAGSKNIQYF	TGTGCCAGCTCACCCACGGCAGCAGGTTCCAAAAACATTCAGTACTTC
TRBD2	few	TRBV5-5	18	TRBJ2-4	CASSLGLAGDIAKNIQYF	TGTGCCAGCAGCTTGGGACTAGCGGGGGACATAGCCAAAAACATTCAGTACTTC
TRBD1	.	TRBV20-1	12	TRBJ2-5	CSVQDRVETQYF	TGCAGTGTCCAGGACAGGGTGGAGACCCAGTACTTC
TRBD1	medium-sized	TRBV6-2/TRBV6-3	13	TRBJ1-2	CASTDRANYGYTF	TGTGCCAGCACCGACAGGGCAAACTATGGCTACACCTTC